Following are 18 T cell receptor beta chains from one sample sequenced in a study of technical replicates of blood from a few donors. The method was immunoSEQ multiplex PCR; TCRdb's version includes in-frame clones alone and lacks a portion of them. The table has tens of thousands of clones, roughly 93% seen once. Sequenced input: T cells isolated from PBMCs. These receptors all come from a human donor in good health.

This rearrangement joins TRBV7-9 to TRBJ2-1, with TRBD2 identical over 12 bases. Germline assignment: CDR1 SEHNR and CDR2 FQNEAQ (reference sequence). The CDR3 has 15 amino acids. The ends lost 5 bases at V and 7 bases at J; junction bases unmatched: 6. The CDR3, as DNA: TGTGCCAGCAGCGACCTAGCGGGAGGGCCGAATGAGCAGTTCTTC. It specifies CASSDLAGGPNEQFF.

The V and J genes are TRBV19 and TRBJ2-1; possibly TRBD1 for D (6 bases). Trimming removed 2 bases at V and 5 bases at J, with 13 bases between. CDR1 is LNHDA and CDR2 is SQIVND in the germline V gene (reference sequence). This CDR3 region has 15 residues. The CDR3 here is CASSIRTAPNNEQFF. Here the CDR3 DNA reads TGTGCCAGTAGTATAAGGACAGCTCCAAACAATGAGCAGTTCTTC.

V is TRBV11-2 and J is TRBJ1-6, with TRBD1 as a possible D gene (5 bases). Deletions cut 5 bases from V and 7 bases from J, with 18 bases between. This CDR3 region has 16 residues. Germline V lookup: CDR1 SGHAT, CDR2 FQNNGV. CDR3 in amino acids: CASSRIPRGINSPLHF. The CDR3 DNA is TGTGCCAGCAGCCGGATACCACGGGGGATCAATTCACCCCTCCACTTT.

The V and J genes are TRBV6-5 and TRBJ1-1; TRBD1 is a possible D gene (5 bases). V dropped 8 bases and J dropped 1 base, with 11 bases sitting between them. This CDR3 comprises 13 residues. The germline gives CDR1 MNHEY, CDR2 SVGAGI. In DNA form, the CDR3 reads TGTGCCAGCGGCCGTACAGGGAACACTGAAGCTTTCTTT. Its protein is CASGRTGNTEAFF.

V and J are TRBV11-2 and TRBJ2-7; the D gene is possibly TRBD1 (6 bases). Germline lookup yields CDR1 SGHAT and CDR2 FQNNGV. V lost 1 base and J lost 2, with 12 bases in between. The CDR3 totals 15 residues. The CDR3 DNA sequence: TGTGCCAGCAGCTTAGTCCAGGGGAGTCCCTACGAGCAGTACTTC. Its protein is CASSLVQGSPYEQYF.

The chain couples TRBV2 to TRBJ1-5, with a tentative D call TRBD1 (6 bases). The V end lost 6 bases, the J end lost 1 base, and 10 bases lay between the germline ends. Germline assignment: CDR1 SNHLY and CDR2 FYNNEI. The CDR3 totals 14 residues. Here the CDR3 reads CASRVTGSNQPQHF. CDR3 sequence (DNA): TGTGCCAGCAGAGTTACAGGGAGCAATCAGCCCCAGCATTTT.

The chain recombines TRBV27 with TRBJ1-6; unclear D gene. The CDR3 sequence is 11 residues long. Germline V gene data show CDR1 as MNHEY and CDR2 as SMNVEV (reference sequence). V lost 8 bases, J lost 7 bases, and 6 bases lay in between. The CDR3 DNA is TGTGCCAGCCGGGGAAATTCACCCCTCCACTTT. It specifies CASRGNSPLHF.

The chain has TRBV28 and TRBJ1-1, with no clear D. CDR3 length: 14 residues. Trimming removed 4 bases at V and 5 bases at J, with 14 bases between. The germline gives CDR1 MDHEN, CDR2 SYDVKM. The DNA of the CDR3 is TGTGCCAGCAGTTATATTCTAGATAGAACTGAAGCTTTCTTT. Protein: CASSYILDRTEAFF.

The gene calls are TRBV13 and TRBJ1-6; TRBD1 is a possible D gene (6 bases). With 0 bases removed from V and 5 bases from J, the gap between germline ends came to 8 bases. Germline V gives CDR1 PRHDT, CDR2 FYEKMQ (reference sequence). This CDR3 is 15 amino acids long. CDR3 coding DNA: TGTGCCAGCAGCTTAGGGGGGGCTAATAATTCACCCCTCCACTTT. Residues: CASSLGGANNSPLHF.

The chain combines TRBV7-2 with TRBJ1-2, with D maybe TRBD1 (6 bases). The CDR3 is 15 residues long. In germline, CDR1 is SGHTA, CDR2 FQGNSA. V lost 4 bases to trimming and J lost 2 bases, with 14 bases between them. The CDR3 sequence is CASSSGLGQNYGYTF. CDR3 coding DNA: TGTGCCAGCAGCTCTGGCTTGGGACAAAACTATGGCTACACCTTC.

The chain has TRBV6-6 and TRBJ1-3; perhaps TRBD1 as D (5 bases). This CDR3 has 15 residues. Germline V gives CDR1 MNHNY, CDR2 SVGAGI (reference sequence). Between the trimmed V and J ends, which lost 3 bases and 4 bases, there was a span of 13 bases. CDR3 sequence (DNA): TGTGCCAGCAGTTATGTGGTGGGGGGGGGAAACACCATATATTTT. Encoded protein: CASSYVVGGGNTIYF.

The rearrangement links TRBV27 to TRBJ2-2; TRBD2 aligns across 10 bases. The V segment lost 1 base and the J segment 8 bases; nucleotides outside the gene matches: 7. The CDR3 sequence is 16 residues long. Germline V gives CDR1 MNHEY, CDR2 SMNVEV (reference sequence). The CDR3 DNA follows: TGTGCCAGCAGTTTATTAGAGCCTAGCGGGAGTGGGGAGCTGTTTTTT. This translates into CASSLLEPSGSGELFF.

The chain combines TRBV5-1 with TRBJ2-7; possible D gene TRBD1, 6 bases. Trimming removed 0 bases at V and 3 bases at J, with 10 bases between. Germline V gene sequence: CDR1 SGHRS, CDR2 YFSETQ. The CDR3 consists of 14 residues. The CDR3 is CASSLGGQDYEQYF. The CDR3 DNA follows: TGCGCCAGCAGCTTGGGGGGGCAGGACTACGAGCAGTACTTC. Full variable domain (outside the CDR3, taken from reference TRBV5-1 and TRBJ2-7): KAGVTQTPRYLIKTRGQQVTLSCSPISGHRSVSWYQQTPGQGLQFLFEYFSETQRNKGNFPGRFSGRQFSNSRSEMNVSTLELGDSALYLCASSLGGQDYEQYFGPGTRLTVT.

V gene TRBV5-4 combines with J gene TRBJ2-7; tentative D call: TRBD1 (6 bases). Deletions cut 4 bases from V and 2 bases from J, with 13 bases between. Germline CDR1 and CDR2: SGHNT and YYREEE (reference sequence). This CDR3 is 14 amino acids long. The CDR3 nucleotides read TGTGCCAGCAGCAACGGGACAACTACCTACGAGCAGTACTTC. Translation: CASSNGTTTYEQYF. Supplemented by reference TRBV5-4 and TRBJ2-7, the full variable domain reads ETGVTQSPTHLIKTRGQQVTLRCSSQSGHNTVSWYQQALGQGPQFIFQYYREEENGRGNFPPRFSGLQFPNYSSELNVNALELDDSALYLCASSNGTTTYEQYFGPGTRLTVT.

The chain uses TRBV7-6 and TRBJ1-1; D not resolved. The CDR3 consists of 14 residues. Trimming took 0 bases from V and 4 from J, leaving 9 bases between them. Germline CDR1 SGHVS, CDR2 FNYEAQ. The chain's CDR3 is CASSLAGVSTEAFF. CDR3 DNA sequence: TGTGCCAGCAGCTTAGCCGGGGTCTCCACTGAAGCTTTCTTT.

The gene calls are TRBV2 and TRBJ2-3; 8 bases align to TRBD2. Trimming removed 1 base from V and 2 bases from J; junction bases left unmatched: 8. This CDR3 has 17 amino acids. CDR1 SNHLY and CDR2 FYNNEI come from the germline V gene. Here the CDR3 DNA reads TGTGCCAGCAGTGAAGGGGGCTTTAGCGGGACCACAGATACGCAGTATTTT. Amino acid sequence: CASSEGGFSGTTDTQYF.

The CDR3 reads CASSQDLSVDRETQYF. CDR3 bases: TGTGCCAGCAGCCAAGATCTGTCGGTAGATCGCGAGACCCAGTACTTC. The V and J genes are TRBV4-2 and TRBJ2-5, with D uncertain. This CDR3 comprises 16 residues. CDR1 is LGHNA, CDR2 YNFKEQ, per germline. The germline V and J ends were trimmed by 0 bases and 5 bases, with 16 bases remaining between them.

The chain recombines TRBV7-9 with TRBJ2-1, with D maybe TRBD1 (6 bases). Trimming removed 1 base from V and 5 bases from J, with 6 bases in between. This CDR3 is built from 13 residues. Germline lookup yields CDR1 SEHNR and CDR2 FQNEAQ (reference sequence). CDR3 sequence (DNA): TGTGCCAGCAGCTTAGGGACAGACAATGAGCAGTTCTTC. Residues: CASSLGTDNEQFF.